This T cell receptor (beta chain) emerged from a study of T cell responses to AZD1222 COVID-19 vaccine. TCRdb's table, derived via immunoSEQ multiplex PCR, lists solely in-frame clones and lacks some. The sample lists around 100,000 clones; roughly 87% were seen once. The CDR3 spans 15 residues. Germline CDR1 and CDR2: ENHRY and SYGVKD. Trimming shortened V by 3 bases and J by 1 base, and 9 bases separated the two germline ends. This clone appeared once. The sequencing used peripheral blood, collected on day 0 of AZD1222 vaccination. V is TRBV10-3 and J is TRBJ2-2; possibly TRBD2 for D (5 bases). This sequence was found in an adult in good health. The DNA of the CDR3 is TGTGCCATCAGTGAAAAAGGAGGGAACACCGGGGAGCTGTTTTTT. Protein product: CAISEKGGNTGELFF.